This T cell receptor beta chain was captured in a study of patients and donors after allogeneic stem cell transplantation. Each CDR3 protein gets one entry after TCRdb re-called the RT-PCR reads with MiXCR. The sample includes about a million distinct CDR3 sequences, over 15% seen only once; the top ten take 5% to 6.5%. The V gene's germline CDR1 is SEHNR and CDR2 FQNEAQ (reference sequence). Between the trimmed V and J ends, which lost 1 base and 5 bases, there was a span of 11 bases. The CDR3 sequence is 14 residues long. V gene TRBV7-9 combines with J gene TRBJ1-1; possibly TRBD1 for D (6 bases). The source material was blood, either unsorted or a sorted T cell fraction (not recorded which). This TCR came from a human donor who was either an allogeneic HSCT recipient or a stem cell or donor lymphocyte infusion donor (not recorded which). It is not recorded whose cells these are; they may come from a transplant donor. This CDR3 is CASSLDPGETEAFF. CDR3 bases: TGTGCCAGCAGCTTAGACCCAGGGGAGACTGAAGCTTTCTTT.